A single TCR beta chain is shown here with its context. The specificity of this receptor is unknown. Base quality data are lacking; no much larger clone is found one base away. The data derive from a study of cytomegalovirus exposure and HLA in healthy donors (TCRdb year 2017). Regarding the study in general: An earlier analysis of some 600 of the donors reported 250 to 350 Gb of sequence data and around 110 million unique TCR beta sequences obtained from approximately 180 million T cells. An early release covering roughly 600 HLA-typed donors comprised approximately 300 gigabases of sequencing data and tens of millions of unique TCR sequences. Of the roughly 400 genotyped donors, about 80% fell in the genetic ancestry cluster associated with self-reported Caucasian donors. The study aimed to test whether cataloging public T cell receptors could reveal signatures of past pathogen exposure. The study used immunosequencing to profile the T cell repertoires of approximately 630 subjects and linked those repertoires to cytomegalovirus serostatus. In addition to the first cohort of approximately 650 subjects, a separate validation cohort of approximately 120 different subjects was used. To predict cytomegalovirus infection status, the study combined high-throughput TCR immunosequencing, statistical association of individual TCRs with disease status, and machine learning. To study patterns of TCR occurrence, a later analysis re-analyzed previously published TCR beta repertoires from 600 to 750 donors and added high-resolution HLA genotyping. The later analysis used no new phenotypic data to find candidate immune exposures, relying instead on TCR beta sequences and their occurrence across donors. An earlier analysis of fewer than 700 of the donors applied high-throughput TCR beta sequencing to assess whether each TCR beta V gene segment acted as functional or pseudogenic. Donor age, sex, ethnicity and CMV serostatus were compiled alongside the repertoire data. Genome-wide SNP genotypes for about 65% of the roughly 700 donors were used in a later genetic analysis, which treated that subset as a discovery cohort. Every repertoire in the discovery cohort had been generated on one and the same sequencing platform. HLA typing covered class I and class II loci at four-digit resolution. Typing coverage differed by locus: A, B, C, DRB1 and DQB1 were typed in about 620-630 donors, DQA1 in roughly 500, DPA1 in 600 to 610, and DPB1 in roughly 470. Roughly five DR-DQ haplotypes were treated as single units for association and clustering because of strong linkage in the cohort. Among 398 genotyped donors of the cohort, an average of about 240,000 unique TCR beta nucleotide sequences were sequenced per donor, 15% to 20% of them non-productive. The full study reports these points: In a later genetic analysis, a missense DCLRE1C variant was associated with V-gene and J-gene trimming of TCR beta chains, and the association was replicated in an independent cohort. The classifier was reported to diagnose cytomegalovirus status with high specificity and sensitivity in both the original cohort and the validation cohort. A total of roughly 160 TCR beta chains were listed by the study as associated with cytomegalovirus. According to a later analysis, TCR association rates differed among HLA loci, with DRB1 alleles showing the most associated TCRs and HLA-C alleles showing the fewest. Because counts were too low, about 17 rarely observed V segments, including chromosome 9 orphons, were excluded from the earlier analysis of 587 of the donors. Correlated functional status among segregating V segments might reflect linkage disequilibrium, but an unknown experimental factor could not be ruled out. A few of the identified cytomegalovirus-associated TCR beta chains were confirmed in vitro to be specific for cytomegalovirus antigens. Most TCR sequences were seen in very few donors, while some public TCRs were found in many individuals. Because the 87-base-pair reads could not distinguish some IMGT-functional V segments, including TRBV6-2 and TRBV6-3, those segments were excluded. In a later analysis, HLA-associated TCR beta chains were found to be more clonally expanded and to have lower generation probabilities than equally common non-associated chains. Only TCR beta chains were sequenced in this cohort, and the absence of alpha or paired-chain data limited detectable features. A further reported finding was that TCR beta sequences accurately predicted the HLA-A and HLA-B alleles for most subjects in the first cohort. A later genetic analysis reported fewer N-insertions in productive TCRs among donors in an Asian-associated ancestry cluster than the roughly 620-donor mean. A later analysis reported that several top co-occurrence clusters appeared linked to parvovirus B19, influenza, CMV and Epstein-Barr virus. Assigning TCR associations to individual alleles was difficult when HLA alleles, especially DR and DQ, strongly co-occurred. The authors suggested that the approach could potentially be extended to other disease states and immunological phenotypes. At a false discovery rate of 0.05, a later analysis linked roughly 17,000 TCR beta sequences to specific HLA alleles. A cluster of highly shared sequence variants was judged likely to represent a technical artifact of the sequencing pipeline. Because HLA typing was unavailable for some donors at each locus, only the typed subset was used in association tests. A later analysis found that most CMV-associated TCR beta chains appeared HLA-restricted, with HLA associations seemingly driven largely by CMV exposure. CMV serostatus was the only immune exposure information available for the cohort. Presence/absence analyses assumed roughly uniform sequencing depth across donors, an assumption that may not hold. Broadly in line with IMGT annotations, most TCR beta V segments showed up in productive rearrangements about 87% or about 30% of the time in an earlier analysis of several hundred of the donors.

The cohort comprised some 730 healthy bone marrow donors. At the time of sampling, all cohort members were nominally healthy, though unrecorded immune exposures were likely present. The donor was CMV seronegative and was included in the group of under 450 seronegative cohort members. Every donor gave a peripheral blood sample, and the peripheral blood mononuclear cells from that sample were used for TCR beta sequencing. Genomic DNA extraction from the blood cell samples was performed with the Qiagen DNeasy Blood Extraction Kit. Library generation was performed with the immunoSEQ multiplex PCR assay. A mixture of 60 forward primers for TCR Vbeta segments and 13 reverse primers for TCR Jbeta segments was used in the multiplex PCR. The CDR3 region of rearranged TCR beta genes was amplified from genomic DNA by a multiplex PCR assay. The Illumina HiSeq System was used to sequence the amplified TCR beta libraries as 87-base-pair reads. As for the authors' bioinformatics: A later analysis tallied tens of millions of unique TCR beta chains across the 610 or so repertoires, and about 10 million of those chains were shared by two or more donors. Raw reads were error-corrected and collapsed into unique sequences with a nearest-neighbor algorithm that merged closely related sequences to remove PCR and sequencing errors. CDR3 sequences were aligned to IMGT reference sequences to assign V, D and J gene segments. For a sequence to be retained, a match of at least six nucleotides was required to both a V gene segment and a J gene segment. Rearrangements were called productive when the CDR3 lacked stop codons and stayed in frame with V and J; all others were non-productive. CDR3 was defined by IMGT convention, running from the second conserved V-encoded cysteine to the conserved J-encoded phenylalanine. The earlier analysis of fewer than 750 of the donors excluded sequences that lacked an unambiguous match to a single V gene segment. An earlier analysis of approximately 590 of the donors called V segments functional above 56.7% productive rearrangements and segregating when the between-donor standard deviation exceeded 5%. A statistical classification framework was built to diagnose cytomegalovirus status from the catalog of TCR beta chain sequences. A later analysis assigned V and J genes by comparing TCR nucleotide sequences with IMGT/GENE-DB human TR gene sequences. In a later analysis, CDR3 sequences and most-parsimonious VDJ recombination scenarios were assigned using the TCRdist pipeline. In a later analysis, each TCR beta chain was defined by its CDR3 amino acid sequence together with its V-gene family, and reads without a unique V-gene family were excluded. A later analysis removed 550 to 700 highly shared, low-generation-probability nucleotide sequences to deal with suspected cross-contamination and a sequencing artifact. In a later analysis, a clonal expansion index for each public chain was calculated from normalized within-repertoire ranks of inferred template counts. In a later analysis, generation probabilities were computed using a VDJ recombination model fitted to out-of-frame rearrangements, and the results were checked against IGoR. A later analysis scored TCR-TCR, TCR-HLA and TCR-CMV co-occurrence with hypergeometric tests, applying a repertoire-size bias correction to TCR pairs. To estimate false discovery rates, a later analysis permuted the HLA or CMV assignments 20 times. In a later analysis, co-occurring TCRs were grouped using DBSCAN, and TCRdist sequence similarity was added for clustering within HLA-allele-positive subsets. For co-occurrence clustering, repertoires with fewer than 30,000 or more than 120,000 public chains were excluded, along with five repertoires with anomalous nucleotide sharing. TCRdb obtained this table from immuneACCESS and retained in-frame rearrangements with V and J assigned. These tables miss some clones; where compared with another copy, unresolved V genes account for less than half of the shortfall, and the remainder is unexplained. D and trimming come from the DNA, and the V and J calls and clone size come from that table. The sample table contains roughly 150,000 clones; only one count was recorded for less than 9.5% of them. The ten largest clonotypes hold 1.5% to 2% of the sample.

V and J are trimmed by 6 bases and 6 bases, and the gene matches miss 11 bases of the junction. The CDR3 runs 15 residues from the cysteine to the phenylalanine. Only CDR3 DNA remains: 45 bases, in frame from the first base. Based on the germline V gene (reference sequence), the CDR1 and CDR2 sequences are MNHNY and SVGAGI. Sequences were obtained from PBMCs. This TCR was recovered from a male donor in good health and CMV-seronegative. The chain uses TRBV6-6 and TRBJ2-3, with 8 bases in between that match TRBD2. The sequenced DNA is TGTGCCAGCAGCCGAACTAGCGGCAAAAGGGATACGCAGTATTTT. It codes for CASSRTSGKRDTQYF.